The 3 T cell receptor beta chains below were found in one sample sequenced in a study of T cells in Graves' hyperthyroidism and ophthalmopathy. Regions amplified from RNA transcripts were the TCR beta CDR3 regions. HTBI primers were the set used in a first-round RT-PCR of the TCR CDR3. TCRdb re-called the multiplex PCR reads with MiXCR, one entry per CDR3 protein. The sample lists about 570,000 distinct CDR3 sequences; 40% to 55% were seen once. Sequenced sample: peripheral blood or thyroid tissue (not recorded which). The receptors stem from an adult woman with Graves' disease, either hyperthyroidism or ophthalmopathy (not recorded which).

This clonotype was seen a handful of times. This chain connects TRBV9 to TRBJ1-3; 7 positions agree with TRBD1. V shed 4 bases, J shed 3 bases, and the junction held 10 bases outside the gene matches. The germline V gene encodes CDR1 SGDLS and CDR2 YYNGEE. CDR3 length equals 16 residues. The CDR3 DNA reads TGTGCCAGCAGCCCAAGTCCGGGACAGCTTGGAAACACCATATATTTT. Translation gives CASSPSPGQLGNTIYF.

This chain joins TRBV20-1 and TRBJ2-1; the D gene is possibly TRBD2 (6 bases). The CDR3 contains 15 residues. In germline, CDR1 is DFQATT, CDR2 SNEGSKA (reference sequence). V was trimmed by 6 bases and J by 1 base, leaving 16 bases between them. CDR3 loop: CSAPMERVSYNEQFF. CDR3 nucleotide sequence: TGCAGTGCCCCCATGGAGCGGGTATCCTACAATGAGCAGTTCTTC.

J is TRBJ2-1 and V is TRBV10-3; possible D gene TRBD2, 5 bases. The CDR3 is 14 residues long. Trimming left V 4 bases short and J 5 bases short, with 12 bases between. Germline-derived CDR1 and CDR2 are ENHRY and SYGVKD. The CDR3 region has the DNA TGTGCCATCAGTGGCTACGGGAACCACAATGAGCAGTTCTTC. Residues: CAISGYGNHNEQFF.